This paragraph reports one TCR beta chain. Antigen unknown. Method: immunoSEQ multiplex PCR; TCRdb's copy keeps in-frame clones and lacks some. The sample lists some 190,000 clones, approximately 91% occurring once. The V gene end was trimmed by 0 bases and the J gene end by 0 bases; junction bases not matched to a gene: 2. CDR3 length: 16 amino acids. The germline V gene encodes CDR1 MNHEY and CDR2 SVGAGI. This record belongs to a study of T cell responses to AZD1222 COVID-19 vaccine. Study-level points and caveats: The donor group comprised mostly white British people and more females; the analysis possibly underestimated clonal diversity. Reports say nearly half of spike-specific TCRs go after unmutated variant regions. With dominance at 160-218 and 743-854, vaccine-associated CD4 TCRs spanned spike.

Here the sequenced sample was peripheral blood, taken 28 days after the second AZD1222 dose. The V call is TRBV6-5, the J call TRBJ1-3, with 7 positions matching TRBD1. The TCR sequence derives from an adult who received the AZD1222 COVID-19 vaccine. The CDR3 DNA reads as TGTGCCAGCAGTTACTCGGGGACAGCCTCTGGAAACACCATATATTTT. It translates to CASSYSGTASGNTIYF.